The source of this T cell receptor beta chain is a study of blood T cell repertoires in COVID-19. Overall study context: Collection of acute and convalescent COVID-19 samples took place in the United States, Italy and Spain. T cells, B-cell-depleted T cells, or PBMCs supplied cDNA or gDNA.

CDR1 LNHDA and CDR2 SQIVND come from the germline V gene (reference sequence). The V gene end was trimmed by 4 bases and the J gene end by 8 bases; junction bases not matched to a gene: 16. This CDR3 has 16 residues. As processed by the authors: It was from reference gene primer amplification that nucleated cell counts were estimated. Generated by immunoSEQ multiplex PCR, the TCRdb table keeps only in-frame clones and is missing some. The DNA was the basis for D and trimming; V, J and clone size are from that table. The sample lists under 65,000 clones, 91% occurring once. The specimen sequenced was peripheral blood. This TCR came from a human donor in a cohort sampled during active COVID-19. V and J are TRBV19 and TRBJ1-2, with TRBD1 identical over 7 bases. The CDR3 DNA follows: TGTGCCAGTAGTACGTCGGGACAGCCCTATTTACTAGGCTACACCTTC. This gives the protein CASSTSGQPYLLGYTF.